A selection of T cell receptor beta chains follows, all from one sample in a study of neurological immune-mediated disorders. TCRdb re-called the 5' RACE reads through MiXCR, storing one row per CDR3 protein. The data show approximately 25,000 distinct CDR3 sequences, with 21% seen just once and 16% held by the top ten. The specimen sequenced was PBMCs. Receptor source: an older woman in good health. Each CDR3 is given with its conserved first and last residue. The D gene is left open where the match is weak. The size of a clone is reported for some rows only, either as once, few or many, or as a class for expanded clones.

j_call v_call d_call clone_size cdr3_nt cdr3_aa
TRBJ2-1 TRBV4-3 - many TGCGCCAGCAGCCCTCTGGTGGGGGGACAGACCAATGAGCAGTTCTTC CASSPLVGGQTNEQFF
TRBJ1-1 TRBV12-3/TRBV12-4 TRBD1 many TGTGCCAGCAGTTCTACCCGGGACAGAGAAACTGAAGCTTTCTTT CASSSTRDRETEAFF
TRBJ1-5 TRBV7-2 - many TGTGCCAGCAGCCCAACTCTCGGGATAGGCCAGCCCCAGCATTTT CASSPTLGIGQPQHF
TRBJ1-1 TRBV20-1 - medium-sized TGCAGTGCTAGAAGGGGGGGTATGAACACTGAAGCTTTCTTT CSARRGGMNTEAFF
TRBJ2-5 TRBV15 TRBD1 many TGTGCCACCAGCAGAGCGACAGGGGGCGAGACCCAGTACTTC CATSRATGGETQYF
TRBJ2-3 TRBV5-6 TRBD1 many TGTGCCAGCAGCTGGCGGAACAGGGGCCAGGAGAGCACAGATACGCAGTATTTT CASSWRNRGQESTDTQYF
TRBJ2-3 TRBV5-1 - many TGCGCCAGCAGCCCAGGGAGAGACACGCAGTATTTT CASSPGRDTQYF
TRBJ2-1 TRBV5-1 TRBD2 many TGCGCCAGCAGCTTTAGAACGCGGGGGTTGGATGAGCAGTTCTTC CASSFRTRGLDEQFF
TRBJ2-2 TRBV4-2 - - TGTGCCAGCAGCCAAGACGTGGGAGCGGGCACCGGGGAGCTGTTTTTT CASSQDVGAGTGELFF
TRBJ2-7 TRBV29-1 - few TGCAGCGTTGTGGGCTTTATCTCCTACGAGCAGTACTTC CSVVGFISYEQYF
TRBJ2-5 TRBV28 TRBD1 many TGTGCCAGCGCTGGGATAGGGACAGTCCTTCAAGAGACCCAGTACTTC CASAGIGTVLQETQYF
TRBJ2-7 TRBV29-1 - many TGCAGCGTTTATGAGACCCCCCTTCTCGGCGAGCAGTACTTC CSVYETPLLGEQYF
TRBJ2-1 TRBV7-3 - many TGTGCCAGCAGCCCTTCCGGCGGTGGCGATGAGCAGTTCTTC CASSPSGGGDEQFF
TRBJ2-7 TRBV14 TRBD1 many TGTGCCAGCAGCCAAGTCTACAGGGGACACGAGCAGTACTTC CASSQVYRGHEQYF
TRBJ2-7 TRBV5-1 TRBD2 many TGCGCCAGCAGCTTGGAGCTAGCGGGGGGTTACTCCTACGAGCAGTACTTC CASSLELAGGYSYEQYF
TRBJ2-1 TRBV29-1 TRBD2 many TGCAGCGTTAGGGGGAAACTAGCGGGAGGGCCCTACAATGAGCAGTTCTTC CSVRGKLAGGPYNEQFF
TRBJ1-1 TRBV6-2/TRBV6-3 - medium-sized TGTGCCAGCAGTTACGCGGCCAGTGAAGCTTTCTTT CASSYAASEAFF
TRBJ2-2 TRBV29-1 - many TGCAGCGTAGCTTATCCCCAGGGAAGCACCGGGGAGCTGTTTTTT CSVAYPQGSTGELFF
TRBJ1-2 TRBV7-2 - many TGTGCCAGCAGCTTAGCGTTTGGCACCGAGAGGGGCTACACCTTC CASSLAFGTERGYTF
TRBJ1-5 TRBV28 - - TGTGCCAGCAGTTTAGACCCGAGGCAGCCCCAGCATTTT CASSLDPRQPQHF
TRBJ1-5 TRBV20-1 - many TGCAGTGCTAGTCGGGCGAGTCTTCGGGGAGATCAGCCCCAGCATTTT CSASRASLRGDQPQHF
TRBJ2-7 TRBV13 - many TGTGCCAGCAGCTTAATCCGGGACACCTTAACCTACGAGCAGTACTTC CASSLIRDTLTYEQYF
TRBJ2-5 TRBV3-1 - - TGTGCCAGCAGCCCCCCCTTAGGGGCCCAGTACTTC CASSPPLGAQYF
TRBJ1-2 TRBV24-1 TRBD1 - TGTGCCACCAGTGACCCGCGGACAGGGGGCCTCTATGGCTACACCTTC CATSDPRTGGLYGYTF
TRBJ2-5 TRBV6-1 - many TGTGCCAGCAGCGACAGGACCCTGGGGGGGACCCAGTACTTC CASSDRTLGGTQYF
TRBJ2-7 TRBV7-2 - - TGTGCCAGCAGCCGGGAGCCAGGTGGCGTGCGCTCCTACGAGCAGTACTTC CASSREPGGVRSYEQYF
TRBJ2-1 TRBV29-1 - many TGCAGCGTTGAAGATCTGGTCGACCCCTCCTTCTTC CSVEDLVDPSFF
TRBJ2-5 TRBV27 TRBD1 many TGTGCCAGCAGTAGGACAGGGGTGTTAGAGACCCAGTACTTC CASSRTGVLETQYF
TRBJ1-5 TRBV12-3/TRBV12-4 - many TGTGCCAGCAGTTGGTCCAGAGGGTCGGTTAGCAATCAGCCCCAGCATTTT CASSWSRGSVSNQPQHF
TRBJ2-7 TRBV7-2 - - TGTGCCAGCAGCGTAGAACTGCTTTCCGTCTCCTACGAGCAGTACTTC CASSVELLSVSYEQYF
TRBJ2-3 TRBV5-1 TRBD1 - TGCGCCAGCAGCCCCGGACAGGGCGGCACAGATACGCAGTATTTT CASSPGQGGTDTQYF
TRBJ2-5 TRBV5-1 - many TGCGCCAGCAGGGAAGGCTACACATCTACCCAAGAGACCCAGTACTTC CASREGYTSTQETQYF
TRBJ2-7 TRBV7-2 TRBD2 many TGTGCCAGCAGCTTAAGCCTAGCGGGCCTCTACGAGCAGTACTTC CASSLSLAGLYEQYF
TRBJ2-3 TRBV4-1 - - TGCGCCAGCCAAGTTGGCGGGACAGGCACAGATACGCAGTATTTT CASQVGGTGTDTQYF
TRBJ2-2 TRBV29-1 - - TGCAGCGTTGCGGCCCCCGGGGAGCTGTTTTTT CSVAAPGELFF
TRBJ2-3 TRBV20-1 TRBD2 medium-sized TGCAGCTCAGCCGCACGGGGGAGGGCAGATACGCAGTATTTT CSSAARGRADTQYF
TRBJ2-2 TRBV20-1 - many TGCAGTGCTAGAGATCTGTCGGGGGCCGGGGAGCTGTTTTTT CSARDLSGAGELFF
TRBJ2-7 TRBV21-1 - - TGTGCCAGTTACCCTGGACAGGGACCACACGAGCAGTACTTC CASYPGQGPHEQYF
TRBJ2-1 TRBV4-2 - - TGTGCCAGCAGTCCGGAGGCGGCGAGCCAGGACAATGAGCAGTTCTTC CASSPEAASQDNEQFF
TRBJ2-7 TRBV7-2 - many TGTGCCAGCAGCTTATCTCCTCCCCCGCCTTACGAGCAGTACTTC CASSLSPPPPYEQYF
TRBJ2-7 TRBV7-2 - many TGTGCCAGCAGCTTAAGTGGCTCCTACGAGCAGTACTTC CASSLSGSYEQYF
TRBJ2-6 TRBV12-3/TRBV12-4 - many TGTGCCAGCGACGGACCTGGTTATTACTCTGGGGCCAACGTCCTGACTTTC CASDGPGYYSGANVLTF
TRBJ2-7 TRBV20-1 - many TGCAGTGCTAGAGATCTCATGGGGAACGAGCAGTACTTC CSARDLMGNEQYF
TRBJ1-1 TRBV5-1 TRBD1 many TGCGCCAGCAGCGGTCAGGGGGCGGGGGACACTGAAGCTTTCTTT CASSGQGAGDTEAFF
TRBJ2-7 TRBV7-2 - many TGTGCCAGCAGCCCCCTTTCTTTGGGGCAGTACTTC CASSPLSLGQYF
TRBJ2-3 TRBV7-9 TRBD2 many TGTGCCAGCAGCCGCAGCGGGAACACAGATACGCAGTATTTT CASSRSGNTDTQYF
TRBJ2-1 TRBV5-1 - - TGCGCCAGCAGCTGGAGACAAGCTAACGATGAGCAGTTCTTC CASSWRQANDEQFF
TRBJ2-1 TRBV7-9 TRBD2 many TGTGCCAGCAGCTTAACGGGAGGTAGCGGGATTCACAATGAGCAGTTCTTC CASSLTGGSGIHNEQFF
TRBJ1-1 TRBV7-2 - many TGTGCCAGCAGCTTAGATGGGTCTGAAGCTTTCTTT CASSLDGSEAFF
TRBJ1-5 TRBV5-6 TRBD1 many TGTGCCAGCAGCTTAGCATGGGACAGGGAAAATCAGCCCCAGCATTTT CASSLAWDRENQPQHF
TRBJ1-2 TRBV29-1 - many TGCAGCGTGACGACTCTTTTCGGGGGCCGGGGCTACACCTTC CSVTTLFGGRGYTF